The T cell receptor beta chain described here comes from a study of cytotoxic CD8 clonotypes in ibrutinib-treated CLL. Background on the study: Median treatment time before response sampling was over 9 months, range 6 to 36. Study-wide results and limits: T-cell clonality at baseline went above that of age-matched healthy donors and rose and fell with circulating CD8+ T-cell counts. Higher clonality was seen at ibrutinib response and a return toward baseline at progression.

Points on this clone: Antigen specificity is unknown.

Sequenced by immunoSEQ multiplex PCR; TCRdb stores in-frame clones only, minus some. The table has 200,000 to 250,000 clones, around 70% seen once. Libraries of TCR beta were made from 2 to 2.5 micrograms of genomic DNA that came from cryopreserved PBMCs. The CDR3 runs 17 residues. Germline CDR1 reads MNHEY; CDR2 reads SMNVEV (reference sequence). V shed 8 bases and J shed 0 bases, with 17 bases lying between them. Material: PBMCs, obtained after 12 months of ibrutinib treatment. The chain couples TRBV27 to TRBJ2-6; D possibly corresponds to TRBD2 (7 bases). This sequence was found in a human donor with chronic lymphocytic leukemia. CDR3 in amino acids: CASPNKGGGSGANVLTF. The CDR3 DNA sequence: TGTGCCAGCCCCAACAAGGGGGGGGGCTCTGGGGCCAACGTCCTGACTTTC.